The 12 T cell receptor beta chains below were found in one sample sequenced in a study of regulatory T cells in long-lasting Graves disease. Time point described: persistent/refractory GD, antithyroid drugs over 5 years with positive TRAb. RNA isolated from PBMCs was used to make the TCR library. The authors built TCR beta libraries using iRepertoire HTBI primers and Arm-PCR of CDR3 regions. Using its own MiXCR run on the multiplex PCR reads, TCRdb lists one record per CDR3 protein. The data show more than 300,000 distinct CDR3 sequences, approximately 25% seen once. The sample here was peripheral blood mononuclear cells (PBMCs), taken when the disease was refractory, from a patient treated with antithyroid drugs. The receptors were sampled from a woman aged 40 to 50 with Graves disease.

This clonotype was recorded at least ten times. The chain links TRBV28 to TRBJ2-7; 12 bases line up with TRBD2. J lost 3 bases, V lost 6 bases, and 6 bases had no gene match. CDR1 is MDHEN, CDR2 SYDVKM, per germline. This CDR3 spans 15 amino acids. CDR3 nucleotide sequence: TGTGCCAGCAGCCCGAGACTAGCGGGAGTCTACGAGCAGTACTTC. Protein: CASSPRLAGVYEQYF.

Worth noting for this clonotype: This may arise from a read error, as a much more abundant clone is one base away. V is TRBV10-3 and J is TRBJ1-5, with D perhaps matching TRBD1 (5 bases). Germline V gene sequence: CDR1 ENHRY, CDR2 SYGVKD. V was trimmed by 4 bases and J by 5 bases, leaving 9 bases between them. This CDR3 spans 13 amino acids. The CDR3, as DNA: TGTGCCATCAGTGGGACACTCGATCAGCCCCAGCATTTT. This gives the protein CAISGTLDQPQHF.

In this sample, this clonotype turned up a few times. This chain uses TRBV29-1 with TRBJ1-1; D remains unclear. V lost 7 bases and J 1 base, leaving 16 bases between the germline ends. Germline V gives CDR1 SQVTM, CDR2 ANQGSEA. The CDR3 is 14 amino acids. The CDR3 here is CSGHTLFGNTEAFF. CDR3 nucleotide sequence: TGCAGCGGTCACACTCTTTTCGGGAACACTGAAGCTTTCTTT.

Ten or more counts support this clonotype. This chain joins TRBV29-1 and TRBJ1-4; D is ambiguous. The CDR3 runs 13 residues. V gave up 5 bases and J gave up 0 bases, with 7 bases separating them. Germline V gene lookup returns CDR1 SQVTM and CDR2 ANQGSEA. DNA of the CDR3: TGCAGCGTTCGGGAGACAACTAATGAAAAACTGTTTTTT. Its translation is CSVRETTNEKLFF.

This clonotype was seen at least ten times. The chain links TRBV7-8 to TRBJ1-5; no clear D gene. Germline V gene sequence: CDR1 SGHVS, CDR2 FQNEAQ. Trimming shortened V by 6 bases and J by 2 bases, and 14 bases separated the two germline ends. The CDR3 has 15 residues. The CDR3: CASRKGRVGNQPQHF. CDR3 DNA: TGTGCCAGCAGAAAGGGAAGGGTTGGCAATCAGCCCCAGCATTTT.

This clonotype has only a few counts. V and J are TRBV11-2 and TRBJ2-7, with a weak D call TRBD1 (5 bases). Trimming shortened V by 2 bases and J by 4 bases, and 12 bases separated the two germline ends. Per germline, CDR1 SGHAT and CDR2 FQNNGV. This CDR3 spans 14 amino acids. The CDR3: CASSLRYQGYEQYF. CDR3 DNA sequence: TGTGCCAGCAGCTTACGGTATCAGGGTTACGAGCAGTACTTC.

Remarks on this clonotype: A read error may explain this, as a much larger clone is one base away. This chain uses TRBV11-2 with TRBJ2-1, with TRBD2 as a possible D gene (6 bases). The J call may be mistaken, given a closer DNA end match to TRBJ2-5. The CDR3 totals 14 residues. The germline CDR1 and CDR2 sequences are SGHAT and FQNNGV. The CDR3 is CASSLVGSGEAQYF. CDR3 nucleotide sequence: TGTGCCAGCAGCTTAGTAGGATCGGGAGAGGCCCAGTACTTC.

Many counts were recorded for this clonotype. V is TRBV28 and J is TRBJ1-6; D uncertain. Germline CDR1 is MDHEN and CDR2 is SYDVKM. This CDR3 comprises 12 residues. V was shortened by 6 bases and J by 14 bases, with 14 bases between the two germline ends. The CDR3 DNA is TGTGCCAGCAGCCAGACGGTATTTTCCCTCCACTTT. Translation gives CASSQTVFSLHF.

This rearrangement joins TRBV5-1 to TRBJ2-3; no definite D call. Trimming removed 3 bases from V and 1 base from J, with 6 bases in between. The length of the CDR3 is 13 residues. Germline CDR1 reads SGHRS; CDR2 reads YFSETQ. The CDR3, as DNA: TGCGCCAGCAGCTCATTGGGCACAGATACGCAGTATTTT. Translated, it gives CASSSLGTDTQYF. The complete variable domain, with remaining parts taken from reference TRBV5-1 and TRBJ2-3, reads KAGVTQTPRYLIKTRGQQVTLSCSPISGHRSVSWYQQTPGQGLQFLFEYFSETQRNKGNFPGRFSGRQFSNSRSEMNVSTLELGDSALYLCASSSLGTDTQYFGPGTRLTVL.

This clonotype was seen ten or more times. V gene TRBV11-2 combines with J gene TRBJ2-7; D is possibly TRBD1 (5 bases). CDR3 length: 14 amino acids. With 2 bases removed from V and 5 bases from J, the gap between germline ends came to 13 bases. CDR1 SGHAT and CDR2 FQNNGV come from the germline V gene. Written as DNA, the CDR3 is TGTGCCAGCAGCTTAATCCGCAGGGCGCACGAGCAGTACTTC. Translation gives CASSLIRRAHEQYF.

This clonotype was counted at least ten times. The chain carries TRBV6-1 and TRBJ2-2, with 12 bases lining up with TRBD2. The CDR3 extends over 18 amino acids. CDR1 is MNHNS, CDR2 SASEGT, per germline. V trimming: 0 bases; J trimming: 4 bases; junction bases outside the gene matches: 6. Here the CDR3 reads CASSEALRLAGATGELFF. The CDR3 DNA reads as TGTGCCAGCAGTGAAGCGCTTCGACTAGCGGGAGCCACCGGGGAGCTGTTTTTT.

This clonotype came up a few times. The CDR3 region has the DNA TGCGCCAGCGGTCAAGGCGGGGCGAGCTATGGCTACACCTTC. Protein product: CASGQGGASYGYTF. The chain has TRBV5-1 and TRBJ1-2, with a tentative D call TRBD1 (5 bases). The CDR3 is 14 residues long. The V end lost 7 bases, the J end lost 4 bases, and 17 bases lay between the germline ends. Per germline, CDR1 SGHRS and CDR2 YFSETQ.